The next 22 T cell receptor beta chains were all read from a single sample in a study of CD8 T cells in ankylosing spondylitis. General observations from the study: Made up of 7 to 9 highly homologous variants, a TCR beta motif appeared characteristic of ankylosing spondylitis blood.

TCRdb re-analysed the 5' RACE reads in MiXCR, keeping a single row per CDR3 protein. The sample holds under 950,000 distinct CDR3 sequences, 15% to 20% seen once. For these TCRs, the target antigens are not known. The sample was blood, either unsorted or a sorted T cell fraction (not recorded which). These receptors originate from a male donor with ankylosing spondylitis.

This clonotype came up many times. The rearrangement uses TRBV5-6 and TRBJ1-1, with D perhaps TRBD1 (5 bases). The V and J ends lost 2 bases and 6 bases respectively, with 8 bases between them. The CDR3 sequence is 12 residues long. Germline V lookup: CDR1 SGHDT, CDR2 YYEEEE. In nucleotides, the CDR3 is TGTGCCAGCAGCTTTTGGGGGGCTGAAGCTTTCTTT. Protein: CASSFWGAEAFF.

V and J are TRBV5-1 and TRBJ2-1, with 7 bases that match TRBD2. The CDR3 spans 14 residues. Germline values: CDR1 SGHRS, CDR2 YFSETQ. V dropped 2 bases and J dropped 7; count of bases not matched to a gene: 6. The CDR3 region is CASSFRLAANEQFF. CDR3 nucleotide sequence: TGCGCCAGCAGCTTTCGGCTAGCGGCAAATGAGCAGTTCTTC.

The genes are TRBV7-3 and TRBJ2-2; D might be TRBD1 (5 bases). The CDR3 spans 15 residues. Trimming removed 0 bases from V and 4 bases from J, with 9 bases in between. CDR1 and CDR2 from the germline V gene are SGHTA and FQGTGA. The CDR3 protein is CASSLTLGVTGELFF. DNA for the CDR3: TGTGCCAGCAGCTTAACGTTAGGGGTCACCGGGGAGCTGTTTTTT. Together with reference TRBV7-3 and TRBJ2-2, the CDR3 gives the full variable domain: GAGVSQTPSNKVTEKGKYVELRCDPISGHTALYWYRQSLGQGPEFLIYFQGTGAADDSGLPNDRFFAVRPEGSVSTLKIQRTERGDSAVYLCASSLTLGVTGELFFGEGSRLTVL.

J is TRBJ2-2 and V is TRBV6-2 or TRBV6-3, with 9 positions matching TRBD1. With 7 bases clipped from V and 7 bases from J, the junction kept 13 bases outside the gene matches. Germline V lookup: CDR1 MNHEY, CDR2 SVGEGT. The CDR3 covers 16 residues. DNA for the CDR3: TGTGCCAGCACCACCCCCGGGACAGGGATCGTCGGGGAGCTGTTTTTT. It specifies CASTTPGTGIVGELFF.

This chain uses TRBV13 with TRBJ1-4; D call uncertain. In germline, CDR1 is PRHDT, CDR2 FYEKMQ (reference sequence). This CDR3 is built from 14 residues. The germline V and J ends were trimmed by 3 bases and 2 bases, with 7 bases remaining between them. CDR3 residues: CASSFRETNEKLFF. The CDR3 DNA is TGTGCCAGCAGCTTCCGGGAGACTAATGAAAAACTGTTTTTT. Variable domain in full (rest from reference TRBV13 and TRBJ1-4): AAGVIQSPRHLIKEKRETATLKCYPIPRHDTVYWYQQGPGQDPQFLISFYEKMQSDKGSIPDRFSAQQFSDYHSELNMSSLELGDSALYFCASSFRETNEKLFFGSGTQLSVL.

CDR3 in amino acids: CASSPGTPVTGELFF. The CDR3, as DNA: TGTGCCAGCAGCCCCGGGACACCAGTCACCGGGGAGCTGTTTTTT. The rearrangement uses TRBV3-1 and TRBJ2-2, with D possibly TRBD1 on 6 matching bases. V lost 4 bases to trimming and J lost 4 bases, with 13 bases between them. CDR1 is LGHDT, CDR2 YNNKEL, per germline (reference sequence). The CDR3 consists of 15 residues.

This clonotype has more than one count but fewer than ten. This chain uses TRBV27 with TRBJ1-1; 7 bases agree with TRBD1. V was clipped by 5 bases and J by 6 bases; unmatched bases: 6. The germline V gene encodes CDR1 MNHEY and CDR2 SMNVEV (reference sequence). The CDR3 loop spans 13 amino acids. The CDR3 DNA reads TGTGCCAGCAGTGCACAGGGGCGGGCTGAAGCTTTCTTT. Residues: CASSAQGRAEAFF.

This sequence joins TRBV11-2 and TRBJ2-3; 13 nucleotides agree with TRBD2. CDR3 size: 19 residues. Losses at the gene ends were 2 bases for V and 2 bases for J; bases not matched to a gene: 10. Germline V gene data show CDR1 as SGHAT and CDR2 as FQNNGV. CDR3: CASSLKRWTSGRDTDTQYF. Here the CDR3 DNA reads TGTGCCAGCAGCTTAAAGAGATGGACTAGCGGGAGAGACACAGATACGCAGTATTTT.

The chain is built from TRBV9 and TRBJ2-3; 9 nucleotides align to TRBD2. V lost 3 bases, J lost 0 bases, and 5 bases stayed unmatched. In germline, CDR1 is SGDLS, CDR2 YYNGEE. The CDR3 is 16 residues long. DNA for the CDR3: TGTGCCAGCAGCGCTGCGGGAGGGCCTAGCACAGATACGCAGTATTTT. Translating it yields CASSAAGGPSTDTQYF.

V and J are TRBV7-2 and TRBJ1-1; tentatively, D is TRBD1 (6 bases). There are 14 residues in the CDR3. Germline assignment: CDR1 SGHTA and CDR2 FQGNSA. Trimming removed 6 bases at V and 1 base at J, with 12 bases between. The DNA for the CDR3 is TGTGCCAGCAGAGGAAACAGGGCGAACACTGAAGCTTTCTTT. Its translation: CASRGNRANTEAFF.

The DNA for the CDR3 is TGCAGTGCTCAGCCGGGACTAGCGGGATTTCAAGAGACCCAGTACTTC. Translated: CSAQPGLAGFQETQYF. The chain joins TRBV20-1 to TRBJ2-5; TRBD2 aligns across 13 bases. V lost 5 bases and J lost 2; bases outside the gene matches: 8. The germline CDR1 and CDR2 sequences are DFQATT and SNEGSKA (reference sequence). There are 16 residues in the CDR3.

Ten or more counts support this clonotype. The rearrangement uses TRBV12-3 or TRBV12-4 and TRBJ2-3; 12 nucleotides agree with TRBD2. The CDR3 sequence is 16 residues long. The V and J ends lost 5 bases and 0 bases, in that order; junction bases with no gene match: 3. The CDR3 protein is CASSPGLAGSTDTQYF. The DNA of the CDR3 is TGTGCCAGCAGTCCCGGACTAGCGGGGAGCACAGATACGCAGTATTTT.

This clonotype was counted a few times. One junction end does not reproduce the germline sequence, and a read error may be involved. The genes are TRBV4-2 and TRBJ2-5; no reliable D call. This CDR3 spans 12 amino acids. Germline V gives CDR1 LGHNA, CDR2 YNFKEQ. In nucleotides, the CDR3 is TGTGCCAGCAGCCAAGATAAGACCCATCTAGACTTC. It translates to CASSQDKTHLDF.

This clonotype was detected many times. The gene calls are TRBV20-1 and TRBJ2-3, with 7 bases that match TRBD1. The ends lost 2 bases at V and 5 bases at J; junction bases unmatched: 4. This CDR3 contains 13 residues. Germline-derived CDR1 and CDR2 are DFQATT and SNEGSKA (reference sequence). The CDR3 protein is CSARRQGIDTQYF. CDR3 DNA: TGCAGTGCTAGAAGACAGGGCATAGATACGCAGTATTTT.

The chain uses TRBV19 and TRBJ2-1; D unresolved. The germline gives CDR1 LNHDA, CDR2 SQIVND (reference sequence). V lost 4 bases to trimming and J lost 8 bases, with 9 bases between them. This CDR3 has 12 amino acids. CDR3 bases: TGTGCCAGTAGTACAGAAGGCTATGAGCAGTTCTTC. Amino acid sequence: CASSTEGYEQFF.

This clonotype occurred a few times. The chain is built from TRBV20-1 and TRBJ2-5; tentatively, D is TRBD1 or TRBD2 (5 bases each). The CDR3 spans 15 residues. Germline V gives CDR1 DFQATT, CDR2 SNEGSKA (reference sequence). V was cut by 7 bases and J by 3 bases, with 21 bases left in between. The CDR3: CSVIRTGTLKETQYF. The DNA of the CDR3 is TGCAGTGTCATACGGACCGGGACCTTAAAAGAGACCCAGTACTTC.

This clonotype showed up many times. The chain combines TRBV12-3 or TRBV12-4 with TRBJ2-2; 8 nucleotides agree with TRBD2. There are 15 residues in the CDR3. V shed 1 base, J shed 5 bases, and the junction held 3 bases outside the gene matches. The CDR3 DNA follows: TGTGCCAGCAGTTTAGAGCGGGAGAGGACCGGGGAGCTGTTTTTT. It codes for CASSLERERTGELFF.

V is TRBV20-1 and J is TRBJ2-4; no reliable D call. The CDR3 runs 15 residues. Looked up from germline, CDR1 is DFQATT and CDR2 is SNEGSKA (reference sequence). V lost 0 bases, J lost 0 bases, and 9 bases lay in between. The CDR3 nucleotides read TGCAGTGCTAGAGATTGGCAGATAGCCAAAAACATTCAGTACTTC. Protein sequence: CSARDWQIAKNIQYF.

This clonotype was found many times. The chain joins TRBV12-3 or TRBV12-4 to TRBJ2-2; TRBD1 matches 10 bases. The CDR3 runs to 15 residues. V lost 3 bases and J lost 6; bases outside the gene matches: 4. The CDR3 loop is CASSFGTGVPGELFF. DNA of the CDR3: TGTGCCAGCAGTTTCGGGACAGGGGTACCCGGGGAGCTGTTTTTT.

This clonotype was seen repeatedly, ten times or more. J is TRBJ1-2 and V is TRBV10-3; D gene uncertain. The germline V gene has CDR1 ENHRY and CDR2 SYGVKD. The CDR3 runs to 13 residues. The V end lost 4 bases, the J end lost 4 bases, and 10 bases lay between the germline ends. The CDR3 DNA is TGTGCCATCAGTGGGTCGGTGGCCTATGGCTACACCTTC. Translation: CAISGSVAYGYTF.

This chain's CDR3 is CAIPTSPNEQFF. The CDR3 DNA sequence: TGTGCCATCCCGACTAGCCCCAATGAGCAGTTCTTC. This chain uses TRBV6-1 with TRBJ2-1; 7 positions match TRBD2. Trimming cost V 10 bases and J 6 bases; bases outside gene matches: 6. CDR3 length: 12 residues. CDR1 and CDR2 (germline): MNHNS, SASEGT.

The CDR3 DNA reads as TGCAGTGCTAGTTTGGGGCGCTTGATCGAGCAGTACTTC. Residues: CSASLGRLIEQYF. The chain recombines TRBV20-1 with TRBJ2-7; D possibly corresponds to TRBD1 (5 bases). With 3 bases removed from V and 6 bases from J, the gap between germline ends came to 15 bases. Germline V gene lookup returns CDR1 DFQATT and CDR2 SNEGSKA (reference sequence). This CDR3 has 13 residues.